The sequence of this T cell receptor (beta chain) was determined in a study of shared clonotypes between healthy human individuals. General observations from the study: The diversity represented, both genetic and in exposure history, was limited by few donors.

Details on this clone: Its antigen remains unknown.

Execution of the assay was at deep level. The repertoire was sequenced with immunoSEQ multiplex PCR; TCRdb's copy has only in-frame clones and lacks some. The repertoire holds 950,000 to 1,100,000 clones, with about 75% as singletons. From germline, CDR1 is SGHDT and CDR2 YYEEEE. The CDR3 has 14 amino acids. Trimming removed 5 bases at V and 3 bases at J, with 14 bases between. Those who donated were healthy HIV-negative adults, with no recent acute infections or vaccinations reported. The sequence was collected from a man younger than 35 in good health. The material sequenced was memory CD4+ T cells sorted from blood. Indicated subset: CD45RA-negative fraction. This rearrangement joins TRBV5-6 to TRBJ1-1, with a weak D call TRBD1 (6 bases). The CDR3 DNA reads TGTGCCAGCAGTCCATTCGGGGGGCACACTGAAGCTTTCTTT. It specifies CASSPFGGHTEAFF.